Included here is one T cell receptor beta chain sequence, with context. Its antigen remains unknown. TCRdb fed the PCR reads into MiXCR, producing one record per CDR3 protein. Among about 320,000 distinct CDR3 sequences listed, over 20% were seen once. The CDR3 is 14 residues long. CDR1 SNHLY and CDR2 FYNNEI come from the germline V gene. Trimming took 5 bases from V and 0 from J; bases not matched to a gene: 3. The data were obtained in a study of molecular identifiers for immune sequencing clone quantification. General study results and limits: Highly expanded clone sizes could be underestimated by identical TCR molecules sharing a barcode.

J is TRBJ2-7 and V is TRBV2, with 8 bases matching TRBD2. What was sequenced was naive CD8+ T cells from blood, with Jurkat cell RNA spiked in. Described subset: FACS-sorted CD8+CD4-CCR7+CD45RA+ naive T cells. The sequence was obtained from a human donor in good health. Some libraries in this study had Jurkat cell RNA spiked in. The CDR3 is CASSIAGSSYEQYF. The CDR3 nucleotides read TGTGCCAGCAGTATAGCGGGAAGCTCCTACGAGCAGTACTTC.